This T cell receptor beta chain was sequenced in a study of cytomegalovirus exposure and HLA in healthy donors. Study context: Counted in an early data release were 75 million to 85 million unique TCRs from HLA-typed donors. Study conclusions and caveats: DRB1 had the most TCR associations and HLA-C the fewest, a later analysis found, with rates varying by HLA locus.

CDR3 size: 17 residues. CDR1 SGHTA and CDR2 FQGNSA come from the germline V gene. The V segment lost 4 bases and the J segment 4 bases; nucleotides outside the gene matches: 7. This clone showed up just once. The antigen is unknown. 13 Jbeta primers and 60 Vbeta primers were used for the PCR. The repertoire was sequenced with immunoSEQ multiplex PCR; TCRdb's copy has only in-frame clones and lacks some. The table has around 100,000 clones, around 65% seen once. This TCR was recovered from a woman aged 50 to 60 in good health and CMV-seronegative. The sample comprised PBMCs. V gene TRBV7-2 combines with J gene TRBJ2-7, with 16 bases aligning to TRBD2. The CDR3 loop reads CASSSNPGLAGGYEQYF. In DNA, the CDR3 is TGTGCCAGCAGCTCCAACCCGGGACTAGCGGGAGGGTACGAGCAGTACTTC.